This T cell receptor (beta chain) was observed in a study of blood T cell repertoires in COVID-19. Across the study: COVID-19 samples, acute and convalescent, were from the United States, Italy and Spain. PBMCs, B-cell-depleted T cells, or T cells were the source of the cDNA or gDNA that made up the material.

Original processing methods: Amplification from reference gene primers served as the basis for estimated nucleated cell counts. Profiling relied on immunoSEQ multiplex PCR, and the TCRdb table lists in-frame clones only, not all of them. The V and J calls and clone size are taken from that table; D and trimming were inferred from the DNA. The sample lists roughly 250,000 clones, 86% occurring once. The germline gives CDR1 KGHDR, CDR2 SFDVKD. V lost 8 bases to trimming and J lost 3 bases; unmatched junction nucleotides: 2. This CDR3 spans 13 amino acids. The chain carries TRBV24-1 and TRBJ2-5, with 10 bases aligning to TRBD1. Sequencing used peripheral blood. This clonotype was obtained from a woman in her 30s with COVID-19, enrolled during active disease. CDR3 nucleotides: TGTGCCACCATGGGGACAGGGGAAGAGACCCAGTACTTC. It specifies CATMGTGEETQYF.